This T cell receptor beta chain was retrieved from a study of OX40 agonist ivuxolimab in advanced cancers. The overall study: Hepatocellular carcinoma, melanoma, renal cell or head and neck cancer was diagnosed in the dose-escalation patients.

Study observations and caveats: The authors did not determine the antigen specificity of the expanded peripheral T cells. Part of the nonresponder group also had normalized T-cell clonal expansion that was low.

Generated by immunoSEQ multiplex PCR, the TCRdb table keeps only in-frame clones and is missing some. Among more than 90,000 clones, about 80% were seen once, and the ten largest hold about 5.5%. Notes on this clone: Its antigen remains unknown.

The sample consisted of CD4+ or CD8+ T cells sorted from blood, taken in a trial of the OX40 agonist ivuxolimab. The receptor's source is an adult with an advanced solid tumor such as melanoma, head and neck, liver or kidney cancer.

The CDR3 sequence is CASTDTGELWGNTIYF. The CDR3, as DNA: TGTGCCAGCACCGATACAGGGGAACTGTGGGGAAACACCATATATTTT. The chain employs TRBV21-1 and TRBJ1-3; TRBD1, as called in the table, went unchecked against the DNA. TRBV21-1 is flagged as a pseudogene. The CDR3 totals 16 residues.